The 18 T cell receptor beta chains given below trace back to one sample, sequenced in a study of blood T cell repertoires in COVID-19. Sequencing was performed with immunoSEQ multiplex PCR; in TCRdb, only in-frame clones are kept and a portion is missing. The sample contains around 230,000 clones, less than 90% of which appear only once. Sequences were obtained from PBMCs or T cells enriched from blood (not recorded which). These receptors were obtained from a woman younger than 45 who had recovered from COVID-19.

This clone has a count of ten or more. The chain is built from TRBV7-9 and TRBJ2-1, with 14 bases that match TRBD2. This CDR3 has 15 residues. V shed 4 bases and J 9 bases; nucleotides not matched to a gene: 5. Per the germline V gene, CDR1 is SEHNR and CDR2 is FQNEAQ (reference sequence). The CDR3 here is CASSSTSGGAGEQFF. The CDR3 region has the DNA TGTGCCAGCAGCTCGACTAGCGGGGGGGCAGGTGAGCAGTTCTTC. The variable domain in full, with the rest retrieved from reference TRBV7-9 and TRBJ2-1, is DTGVSQNPRHKITKRGQNVTFRCDPISEHNRLYWYRQTLGQGPEFLTYFQNEAQLEKSRLLSDRFSAERPKGSFSTLEIQRTEQGDSAMYLCASSSTSGGAGEQFFGPGTRLTVL.

In DNA, the CDR3 is TGTGCCAGCAGTTACACCGACAGGGCTTCATCGGGCTACACCTTC. Its translation: CASSYTDRASSGYTF. The V and J genes are TRBV6-2 or TRBV6-3 and TRBJ1-2; 7 nucleotides match TRBD1. Germline V gene lookup returns CDR1 MNHEY and CDR2 SVGEGT. Unmatched junction bases numbered 11, after V lost 2 bases and J lost 8 bases. CDR3 length equals 15 residues.

This clone came up a few times. V usage is TRBV11-2 and J usage is TRBJ2-3; tentatively, D is TRBD2 (6 bases). The CDR3 sequence is 13 residues long. The germline V gene has CDR1 SGHAT and CDR2 FQNNGV. The V end lost 10 bases, the J end lost 1 base, and 12 bases lay between the germline ends. The CDR3 loop is CATQAGRTDTQYF. CDR3 DNA: TGTGCCACCCAGGCGGGACGCACAGATACGCAGTATTTT.

The chain joins TRBV18 to TRBJ1-1; possibly TRBD1 for D (6 bases). CDR1 is KGHSH and CDR2 is LQKENI in the germline V gene. The CDR3 spans 17 residues. V lost 0 bases and J 1 base, leaving 15 bases between the germline ends. The CDR3 DNA follows: TGTGCCAGCTCACCACCCAGCACAGGGACTAGGAACACTGAAGCTTTCTTT. Encoded protein: CASSPPSTGTRNTEAFF.

The V call is TRBV25-1, the J call TRBJ1-1; D unresolved. Germline V gives CDR1 MGHDK, CDR2 SYGVNS. V gave up 6 bases and J gave up 1 base, with 9 bases separating them. The CDR3 spans 13 residues. The CDR3 sequence is CASSRTENTEAFF. CDR3 DNA: TGTGCCAGCAGCCGTACAGAGAACACTGAAGCTTTCTTT.

V gene TRBV27 combines with J gene TRBJ2-5; TRBD2 agrees at 12 bases. The ends lost 6 bases at V and 5 bases at J; junction bases unmatched: 4. CDR1 and CDR2 from the germline V gene are MNHEY and SMNVEV (reference sequence). CDR3 length equals 14 residues. CDR3 loop: CASRYLAGGETQYF. CDR3 DNA sequence: TGTGCCAGCAGATACCTAGCGGGGGGGGAGACCCAGTACTTC.

The chain has TRBV7-2 and TRBJ1-2; no firm D call. The V gene lost 4 bases and the J gene lost 4 bases, with 4 bases spanning the gap. This CDR3 region has 11 residues. Germline CDR1 is SGHTA and CDR2 is FQGNSA. The DNA for the CDR3 is TGTGCCAGCAGCTCTTCCTATGGCTACACCTTC. As protein: CASSSSYGYTF.

CDR3 bases: TGTGCCAGCAGCGTAGCCTCTGGTCAGACCTACGAGCAGTACTTC. It translates to CASSVASGQTYEQYF. The chain employs TRBV9 and TRBJ2-7; D ambiguous. The CDR3 is 15 residues long. Per the germline V gene, CDR1 is SGDLS and CDR2 is YYNGEE. Trimming pared 0 bases from V and 2 bases from J, leaving 12 bases between.

Remarks on this clone: Other DNA sequences in the same sample also yield this CDR3. The chain is built from TRBV5-4 and TRBJ1-6; D remains ambiguous. The V gene lost 2 bases and the J gene lost 9 bases, with 6 bases spanning the gap. The CDR3 extends over 12 amino acids. CDR1 is SGHNT, CDR2 YYREEE, per germline (reference sequence). In DNA form, the CDR3 reads TGTGCCAGCAGCTTAGATAGTTCACCCCTCCACTTT. Amino acids: CASSLDSSPLHF.

The V and J genes are TRBV18 and TRBJ1-4, with D possibly matching TRBD1 (6 bases). Germline V gene data show CDR1 as KGHSH and CDR2 as LQKENI. V was trimmed by 1 base and J by 4 bases, leaving 13 bases between them. This CDR3 region has 16 residues. This chain's CDR3 is CASSPLSQGHNEKLFF. DNA for the CDR3: TGTGCCAGCTCACCACTCTCTCAGGGGCATAATGAAAAACTGTTTTTT.

The chain carries TRBV1 and TRBJ1-2. TRBV1 is deemed a pseudogene. The CDR3 length is 15 residues. For the CDR3, the DNA is TGCACCAGCAGCCAAGTCAGTCGGGGGGCCTTAGGCTACACCTTC. It translates to CTSSQVSRGALGYTF.

This chain joins TRBV4-2 and TRBJ1-2, with D unclear. CDR3 length: 15 residues. The germline gives CDR1 LGHNA, CDR2 YNFKEQ. With 0 bases removed from V and 4 bases from J, the gap between germline ends came to 12 bases. The CDR3 loop is CASSQEEGRGYGYTF. CDR3 bases: TGTGCCAGCAGCCAAGAAGAGGGCAGAGGCTATGGCTACACCTTC.

The chain links TRBV7-8 to TRBJ1-2; 9 positions match TRBD1. Trimming removed 5 bases from V and 5 bases from J; junction bases left unmatched: 6. The germline gives CDR1 SGHVS, CDR2 FQNEAQ. CDR3 length: 14 amino acids. The CDR3 DNA is TGTGCCAGCAGCCCCCGGGACAGGGTGTATGGCTACACCTTC. As protein: CASSPRDRVYGYTF.

The V and J genes are TRBV7-2 and TRBJ2-5, with 13 bases aligning to TRBD2. This CDR3 contains 15 residues. The germline gives CDR1 SGHTA, CDR2 FQGNSA. Losses at the gene ends were 3 bases for V and 10 bases for J; bases not matched to a gene: 8. CDR3 loop: CASSFGTSGAGDQYF. The CDR3 nucleotides are TGTGCCAGCAGCTTTGGGACTAGCGGGGCAGGGGACCAGTACTTC.

The V and J genes are TRBV28 and TRBJ1-5; possible D gene TRBD1, 6 bases. V dropped 6 bases and J dropped 1 base, with 7 bases sitting between them. This CDR3 contains 13 residues. Germline CDR1 reads MDHEN; CDR2 reads SYDVKM. The CDR3 here is CASRGTSNQPQHF. CDR3 in DNA: TGTGCCAGCAGGGGGACAAGCAATCAGCCCCAGCATTTT.

The chain employs TRBV29-1 and TRBJ1-4; D perhaps matches TRBD1 (6 bases). The germline V gene encodes CDR1 SQVTM and CDR2 ANQGSEA. CDR3 size: 15 residues. V was cut by 4 bases and J by 2 bases, with 14 bases left in between. The CDR3 DNA reads as TGCAGCGTTGGCAACGGCGGACAGACTAATGAAAAACTGTTTTTT. Translated, it gives CSVGNGGQTNEKLFF.

The chain joins TRBV25-1 to TRBJ1-2; 10 bases line up with TRBD1. Germline-derived CDR1 and CDR2 are MGHDK and SYGVNS. This CDR3 has 12 amino acids. V lost 10 bases to trimming and J lost 6 bases; unmatched junction nucleotides: 5. The CDR3 DNA is TGTGCCACGGGACAGGGGCTTAATGGCTACACCTTC. This sequence encodes CATGQGLNGYTF.

V is TRBV4-1 and J is TRBJ2-2, with D possibly being TRBD1 (6 bases). Germline-derived CDR1 and CDR2 are MGHRA and YSYEKL. This CDR3 region has 17 residues. V lost 1 base to trimming and J lost 5 bases, with 17 bases between them. CDR3 sequence: CASSQAETGYPTGELFF. Written as DNA, the CDR3 is TGCGCCAGCAGCCAAGCAGAGACAGGCTATCCAACCGGGGAGCTGTTTTTT.